Below are 10 T cell receptor beta chains sequenced from a single sample in a study of T cell changes during pregnancy in multiple sclerosis. The table came from immunoSEQ multiplex PCR; TCRdb's copy has only in-frame clones and leaves some out. The sample has approximately 54,000 clones, approximately 92% seen once. The specimen was peripheral blood, collected after pregnancy. The receptor set was obtained from a female donor in good health, enrolled as a control in a pregnancy study.

This chain uses TRBV7-2 with TRBJ2-7; TRBD2 matches 9 bases. V lost 6 bases and J lost 1; bases outside the gene matches: 4. This CDR3 spans 14 amino acids. The V gene's germline CDR1 is SGHTA and CDR2 FQGNSA. The CDR3 coding sequence is TGTGCCAGCAGGGTAGCGGGAGAATCCTACGAGCAGTACTTC. It encodes CASRVAGESYEQYF. The full variable domain, rest sourced from reference TRBV7-2 and TRBJ2-7, is GAGVSQSPSNKVTEKGKDVELRCDPISGHTALYWYRQSLGQGLEFLIYFQGNSAPDKSGLPSDRFSAERTGGSVSTLTIQRTQQEDSAVYLCASRVAGESYEQYFGPGTRLTVT.

This chain links TRBV6-1 with TRBJ2-7; TRBD2 matches 9 bases. The junction had 11 bases not matched to a gene; V was cut back by 4 bases and J by 7 bases. Per the germline V gene, CDR1 is MNHNS and CDR2 is SASEGT. The CDR3 length is 15 residues. CDR3 loop: CASSGPGLAGWEQYF. CDR3 nucleotide sequence: TGTGCCAGCAGTGGCCCGGGACTAGCCGGGTGGGAGCAGTACTTC.

V usage is TRBV2 and J usage is TRBJ2-1; TRBD2 matches 16 bases. From germline, CDR1 is SNHLY and CDR2 FYNNEI. CDR3 length: 17 residues. After removal of 10 bases from V and 4 bases from J, the junction contained 10 bases not matched to a gene. In DNA form, the CDR3 reads TGTGCCATGCAGGGGGGACTAGCGGGAGGGCTTTACAATGAGCAGTTCTTC. Protein product: CAMQGGLAGGLYNEQFF.

V is TRBV10-2 and J is TRBJ2-1; TRBD2 matches at 7 bases. The CDR3 totals 15 residues. CDR1 WSHSY and CDR2 SAAADI come from the germline V gene. The ends lost 6 bases at V and 0 bases at J; junction bases unmatched: 5. CDR3 amino acids: CASRIAGASYNEQFF. Written as DNA, the CDR3 is TGCGCCAGCAGGATAGCGGGTGCCTCCTACAATGAGCAGTTCTTC.

The rearrangement uses TRBV29-1 and TRBJ2-7; D call uncertain. Per the germline V gene, CDR1 is SQVTM and CDR2 is ANQGSEA. V was trimmed by 4 bases and J by 5 bases, leaving 6 bases between them. The CDR3 is 10 residues long. CDR3 in amino acids: CSVGTDEQYF. The CDR3 coding sequence is TGCAGCGTTGGAACTGACGAGCAGTACTTC.

The chain employs TRBV5-6 and TRBJ1-5; tentatively, D is TRBD1 (5 bases). From germline, CDR1 is SGHDT and CDR2 YYEEEE. Trimming took 0 bases from V and 7 from J, leaving 14 bases between them. There are 15 residues in the CDR3. The CDR3 sequence is CASSLERGSGQPQHF. The CDR3 DNA follows: TGTGCCAGCAGCTTGGAACGGGGGTCGGGACAGCCCCAGCATTTT. Using reference TRBV5-6 and TRBJ1-5 for the parts outside the CDR3, the full variable domain is DAGVTQSPTHLIKTRGQQVTLRCSPKSGHDTVSWYQQALGQGPQFIFQYYEEEERQRGNFPDRFSGHQFPNYSSELNVNALLLGDSALYLCASSLERGSGQPQHFGDGTRLSIL.

This clone was counted a few times. The genes are TRBV7-9 and TRBJ1-5, with 9 positions matching TRBD1. Germline assignment: CDR1 SEHNR and CDR2 FQNEAQ (reference sequence). V gave up 5 bases and J gave up 4 bases; unmatched junction bases: 6. The CDR3 consists of 15 residues. The CDR3, as DNA: TGTGCCAGCAGCCGAGGGACAGGGTGGAATCAGCCCCAGCATTTT. Its protein is CASSRGTGWNQPQHF. Full variable domain (remainder filled in from reference TRBV7-9 and TRBJ1-5): DTGVSQNPRHKITKRGQNVTFRCDPISEHNRLYWYRQTLGQGPEFLTYFQNEAQLEKSRLLSDRFSAERPKGSFSTLEIQRTEQGDSAMYLCASSRGTGWNQPQHFGDGTRLSIL.

V and J are TRBV4-3 and TRBJ2-1, with D perhaps matching TRBD1 (5 bases). V lost 1 base and J 2 bases, leaving 12 bases between the germline ends. In germline, CDR1 is LGHNA, CDR2 YSLEER. The CDR3 totals 16 residues. This CDR3 is CASSQAETDTYNEQFF. The CDR3 region has the DNA TGCGCCAGCAGCCAAGCTGAGACAGACACCTACAATGAGCAGTTCTTC.

This rearrangement joins TRBV5-8 to TRBJ1-2; 9 bases are a match to TRBD1. This CDR3 has 15 residues. With V trimmed by 0 bases and J by 8 bases, 8 bases remained unmatched. From germline, CDR1 is SGHTS and CDR2 YDEGEE. CDR3 residues: CASSLVYRGQWGYTF. The CDR3 bases are TGTGCCAGCAGCTTGGTTTACAGGGGGCAGTGGGGCTACACCTTC.

The V call is TRBV30, the J call TRBJ1-1, with D perhaps matching TRBD1 (5 bases). The germline V gene has CDR1 GTSNPN and CDR2 SVGIG (reference sequence). Trimming pared 0 bases from V and 4 bases from J, leaving 18 bases between. The CDR3 runs to 16 residues. The CDR3, as DNA: TGTGCCTGGAGTGTGGCAGGGAGGGTGTTTGGCACTGAAGCTTTCTTT. It encodes CAWSVAGRVFGTEAFF.